The rows below give T cell receptor beta chains drawn from one sample of a study of blood T cell repertoires in COVID-19. Libraries were prepared by immunoSEQ multiplex PCR; TCRdb keeps only in-frame clonotypes and omits some of them. The table shows 80,000 to 95,000 clones, with about 76% occurring only once. The sequenced material came from peripheral blood. All receptors derive from an elderly woman with acute or convalescent COVID-19. Each CDR3 is given with its conserved first and last residue. Fields, in order: V gene, clone size, J gene, D gene, CDR3 protein, CDR3 DNA. A D gene is named only where the DNA matches it firmly. Part of the rows lack a size; the others show once, few, many or a class for expanded clones.

v_gene: TRBV5-1
abundance: .
j_gene: TRBJ2-5
d_gene: .
CDR3aa: CASSYGVQETQYF
CDR3nt: TGCGCCAGCAGCTACGGGGTTCAAGAGACCCAGTACTTC

v_gene: TRBV23-1
abundance: few
j_gene: TRBJ1-1
d_gene: TRBD1
CDR3aa: CASSHPTSRQGTEAFF
CDR3nt: TGCGCCAGCAGTCACCCAACATCTCGACAGGGAACTGAAGCTTTCTTT

v_gene: TRBV5-6
abundance: .
j_gene: TRBJ2-3
d_gene: TRBD1
CDR3aa: CASSSATGGLRDTQYF
CDR3nt: TGTGCCAGCAGCTCTGCGACAGGGGGCCTTAGAGATACGCAGTATTTT

v_gene: TRBV9
abundance: .
j_gene: TRBJ2-5
d_gene: TRBD2
CDR3aa: CASSLLAGDLGTQYF
CDR3nt: TGTGCCAGCAGCCTTCTCGCGGGGGACCTTGGGACCCAGTACTTC

v_gene: TRBV5-4
abundance: .
j_gene: TRBJ2-7
d_gene: .
CDR3aa: CASSLGRQTYEQYF
CDR3nt: TGTGCCAGCAGCTTGGGACGACAGACCTACGAGCAGTACTTC

v_gene: TRBV7-2
abundance: many
j_gene: TRBJ2-1
d_gene: .
CDR3aa: CASSLEYSEQFF
CDR3nt: TGTGCCAGCAGCTTAGAATACAGTGAGCAGTTCTTC

v_gene: TRBV5-1
abundance: .
j_gene: TRBJ1-1
d_gene: TRBD1
CDR3aa: CASSRDRGFEAFF
CDR3nt: TGCGCCAGCTCCCGGGACAGGGGATTTGAAGCTTTCTTT

v_gene: TRBV7-8
abundance: .
j_gene: TRBJ1-1
d_gene: .
CDR3aa: CASSSLGETEAFF
CDR3nt: TGTGCCAGCAGCTCCCTCGGGGAGACTGAAGCTTTCTTT

v_gene: TRBV3-1/TRBV3-2
abundance: .
j_gene: TRBJ2-1
d_gene: TRBD1
CDR3aa: CASRDRAAGNEQFF
CDR3nt: TGTGCCAGCAGGGACAGGGCGGCTGGTAATGAGCAGTTCTTC

v_gene: TRBV27
abundance: .
j_gene: TRBJ2-7
d_gene: TRBD1
CDR3aa: CASRRGQGTYEQYF
CDR3nt: TGTGCCAGCAGGCGTGGACAGGGTACCTACGAGCAGTACTTC

v_gene: TRBV7-3
abundance: few
j_gene: TRBJ1-6
d_gene: .
CDR3aa: CASSLQGNNSPLHF
CDR3nt: TGTGCCAGCAGCTTACAGGGGAATAATTCACCCCTCCACTTT

v_gene: TRBV6-1
abundance: .
j_gene: TRBJ2-1
d_gene: .
CDR3aa: CASSEGRRVLYNEQFF
CDR3nt: TGTGCCAGCAGTGAAGGGCGCAGGGTCCTCTACAATGAGCAGTTCTTC

v_gene: TRBV12-3/TRBV12-4
abundance: .
j_gene: TRBJ1-1
d_gene: .
CDR3aa: CASSLSGENEAFF
CDR3nt: TGTGCCAGCAGTTTATCAGGGGAAAATGAAGCTTTCTTT

v_gene: TRBV6-1
abundance: .
j_gene: TRBJ2-7
d_gene: .
CDR3aa: CASSERGYTHEQYF
CDR3nt: TGTGCCAGCAGTGAAAGGGGTTATACCCACGAGCAGTACTTC

v_gene: TRBV7-2
abundance: .
j_gene: TRBJ1-2
d_gene: .
CDR3aa: CASSFYSNNYGYTF
CDR3nt: TGTGCCAGCAGCTTTTACAGTAATAACTATGGCTACACCTTC

v_gene: TRBV7-6
abundance: .
j_gene: TRBJ1-1
d_gene: .
CDR3aa: CASSPTTGFHTEAFF
CDR3nt: TGTGCCAGCAGCCCAACGACAGGCTTTCACACTGAAGCTTTCTTT

v_gene: TRBV5-8
abundance: .
j_gene: TRBJ2-3
d_gene: .
CDR3aa: CASTSTDTQYF
CDR3nt: TGTGCCAGCACTAGCACAGATACGCAGTATTTT

v_gene: TRBV2
abundance: few
j_gene: TRBJ1-4
d_gene: .
CDR3aa: CASSGSEKLFF
CDR3nt: TGTGCCAGCAGTGGGAGTGAAAAACTGTTTTTT

v_gene: TRBV24-1
abundance: .
j_gene: TRBJ1-5
d_gene: .
CDR3aa: CATSGSVLSNQPQHF
CDR3nt: TGTGCCACCAGTGGATCGGTGTTGAGCAATCAGCCCCAGCATTTT

v_gene: TRBV7-8
abundance: .
j_gene: TRBJ2-7
d_gene: TRBD2
CDR3aa: CASSFSGGYEQYF
CDR3nt: TGTGCCAGCAGCTTCTCGGGGGGGTACGAGCAGTACTTC

v_gene: TRBV4-3
abundance: few
j_gene: TRBJ1-4
d_gene: TRBD1
CDR3aa: CASSPRATGGGNEKLFF
CDR3nt: TGCGCCAGCAGCCCCAGGGCGACAGGGGGCGGTAATGAAAAACTGTTTTTT

v_gene: TRBV9
abundance: .
j_gene: TRBJ1-2
d_gene: TRBD1
CDR3aa: CASSSGQGDGYTF
CDR3nt: TGTGCCAGCAGCTCGGGACAGGGCGATGGCTACACCTTC

v_gene: TRBV19
abundance: .
j_gene: TRBJ1-3
d_gene: .
CDR3aa: CASSPTGDGNTIYF
CDR3nt: TGTGCCAGTAGCCCCACAGGCGACGGAAACACCATATATTTT

v_gene: TRBV30
abundance: .
j_gene: TRBJ2-7
d_gene: .
CDR3aa: CAWSVAHEQYF
CDR3nt: TGTGCCTGGAGTGTAGCCCACGAGCAGTACTTC

v_gene: TRBV5-4
abundance: .
j_gene: TRBJ1-6
d_gene: .
CDR3aa: CASSWKIPGVDSPLHF
CDR3nt: TGTGCCAGCAGCTGGAAGATTCCAGGGGTGGATTCACCCCTCCACTTT

v_gene: TRBV30
abundance: .
j_gene: TRBJ1-2
d_gene: .
CDR3aa: CAWSVAGGRGYTF
CDR3nt: TGTGCCTGGAGTGTAGCGGGGGGTCGAGGCTACACCTTC

v_gene: TRBV5-6
abundance: .
j_gene: TRBJ2-1
d_gene: .
CDR3aa: CASSLDLGRSEFF
CDR3nt: TGTGCCAGCAGCTTGGATTTGGGCAGGTCGGAGTTCTTC

v_gene: TRBV4-1
abundance: few
j_gene: TRBJ2-1
d_gene: .
CDR3aa: CASSPLTANNEQFF
CDR3nt: TGCGCCAGCAGCCCACTGACAGCTAACAATGAGCAGTTCTTC

v_gene: TRBV7-2
abundance: .
j_gene: TRBJ2-1
d_gene: TRBD2
CDR3aa: CASSLGSRSGGRNEQFF
CDR3nt: TGTGCCAGCAGCTTAGGAAGTAGGAGCGGGGGGAGAAATGAGCAGTTCTTC

v_gene: TRBV7-6
abundance: .
j_gene: TRBJ1-6
d_gene: TRBD1
CDR3aa: CASSLHTPGQGVSYNSPLHF
CDR3nt: TGTGCCAGCAGCTTGCACACACCGGGACAGGGGGTCTCCTATAATTCACCCCTCCACTTT

v_gene: TRBV21-1
abundance: .
j_gene: TRBJ2-1
d_gene: .
CDR3aa: CASSAEKAGTRVGNEQFF
CDR3nt: TGTGCCAGCAGCGCAGAAAAGGCAGGGACAAGGGTAGGGAATGAGCAGTTCTTC

v_gene: TRBV12-2
abundance: .
j_gene: TRBJ1-5
d_gene: .
CDR3aa: CASRWARGQRSNQPQHF
CDR3nt: TGTGCAAGTCGCTGGGCAAGGGGGCAGAGAAGCAATCAGCCCCAGCATTTT

v_gene: TRBV2
abundance: few
j_gene: TRBJ1-2
d_gene: .
CDR3aa: CASSESRAYGYTF
CDR3nt: TGTGCCAGCAGTGAATCCAGGGCCTATGGCTACACCTTC